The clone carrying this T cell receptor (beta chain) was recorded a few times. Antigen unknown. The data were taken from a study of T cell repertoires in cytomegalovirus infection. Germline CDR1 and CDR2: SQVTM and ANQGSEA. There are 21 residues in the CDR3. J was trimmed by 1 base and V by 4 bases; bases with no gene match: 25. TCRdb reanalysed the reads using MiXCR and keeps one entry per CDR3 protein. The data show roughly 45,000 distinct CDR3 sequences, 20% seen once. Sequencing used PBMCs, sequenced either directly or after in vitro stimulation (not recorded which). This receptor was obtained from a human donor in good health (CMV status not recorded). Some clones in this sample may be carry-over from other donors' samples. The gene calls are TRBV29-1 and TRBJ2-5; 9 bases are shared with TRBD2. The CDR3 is CSVVVGVMGTSLSGSQETQYF. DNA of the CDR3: TGCAGCGTTGTAGTGGGGGTAATGGGGACTAGCCTATCCGGGTCCCAAGAGACCCAGTACTTC.